A single sample gave rise to the 15 T cell receptor beta chains below, sequenced in a study of blood T cell repertoires in COVID-19. Only in-frame clones appear in the TCRdb table, and some are missing; sequencing was by immunoSEQ multiplex PCR. Here the sample spans about 130,000 clones, approximately 85% being singletons. The sequencing sample was made of peripheral blood. The receptor source for this set is a human donor in a cohort sampled during active COVID-19.

This clone was detected only a few times. This chain uses TRBV7-9 with TRBJ2-5; no clear D. The germline V gene has CDR1 SEHNR and CDR2 FQNEAQ (reference sequence). The ends were cut back, 3 bases at V and 4 bases at J, with 6 bases in the middle. This CDR3 spans 12 amino acids. CDR3: CASSFRRETQYF. CDR3 nucleotides: TGTGCCAGCAGCTTTCGGAGAGAGACCCAGTACTTC.

The rearrangement joins TRBV12-3 or TRBV12-4 to TRBJ1-1, with D maybe TRBD1 (5 bases). The CDR3 spans 12 residues. The V end was cut by 7 bases, the J end by 11 bases, with 17 bases between. The CDR3 spells CASTLGLGRAFF. The DNA for the CDR3 is TGTGCCAGCACCTTGGGACTGGGGAGGGCTTTCTTT.

V gene TRBV30 combines with J gene TRBJ2-3, with TRBD2 identical over 7 bases. CDR1 is GTSNPN, CDR2 SVGIG, per germline (reference sequence). The CDR3 totals 14 residues. The V and J ends lost 0 bases and 4 bases, in that order; junction bases with no gene match: 4. The CDR3: CAWSVGRGADTQYF. In nucleotides, the CDR3 is TGTGCCTGGAGTGTAGGACGGGGGGCAGATACGCAGTATTTT.

The chain combines TRBV5-4 with TRBJ2-1; 11 nucleotides match TRBD2. The ends lost 7 bases at V and 10 bases at J; junction bases unmatched: 16. The CDR3 length is 16 residues. The germline V gene has CDR1 SGHNT and CDR2 YYREEE (reference sequence). The CDR3 reads CASLNSGGASYREQFF. The CDR3 DNA sequence: TGTGCCAGCCTAAATAGCGGGGGGGCCTCCTACAGGGAGCAGTTCTTC.

This chain joins TRBV14 and TRBJ1-3; the D gene is possibly TRBD1 (6 bases). This CDR3 has 16 residues. The germline V and J ends were trimmed by 0 bases and 4 bases, with 13 bases remaining between them. Germline loops: CDR1 SGHDN, CDR2 FVKESK. CDR3 coding DNA: TGTGCCAGCAGCCAAGAGGGGGGGCTTGGCGGAAACACCATATATTTT. This gives the protein CASSQEGGLGGNTIYF.

This chain joins TRBV4-3 and TRBJ2-2; D possibly corresponds to TRBD1 (6 bases). The V end lost 8 bases, the J end lost 6 bases, and 19 bases lay between the germline ends. The CDR3 extends over 15 amino acids. Germline V gene lookup returns CDR1 LGHNA and CDR2 YSLEER. The CDR3 loop is CASSRGFVRSGELFF. CDR3 bases: TGCGCCAGCTCGAGGGGGTTTGTCCGTTCCGGGGAGCTGTTTTTT.

The chain carries TRBV5-1 and TRBJ1-1; D call uncertain. CDR3 size: 16 residues. Germline assignment: CDR1 SGHRS and CDR2 YFSETQ. V gave up 1 base and J gave up 0 bases, with 13 bases separating them. Written as DNA, the CDR3 is TGCGCCAGCAGCTTGTCGGGGTCACCCATGAACACTGAAGCTTTCTTT. Its protein is CASSLSGSPMNTEAFF.

The chain carries TRBV3-1 (or the pseudogene TRBV3-2) and TRBJ2-1; 13 nucleotides agree with TRBD2. CDR3 length: 15 residues. Losses at the gene ends were 4 bases for V and 9 bases for J; bases not matched to a gene: 6. Germline values: CDR1 LGHDT, CDR2 YNNKEL (reference sequence). CDR3 sequence: CASSLGTSGVGEQFF. As DNA, the CDR3 is TGTGCCAGCAGCCTAGGGACTAGCGGGGTTGGTGAGCAGTTCTTC.

J is TRBJ1-2 and V is TRBV30, with a tentative D call TRBD1 (6 bases). Per the germline V gene, CDR1 is GTSNPN and CDR2 is SVGIG (reference sequence). This CDR3 has 15 amino acids. Trimming pared 0 bases from V and 5 bases from J, leaving 16 bases between. CDR3 nucleotides: TGTGCCTGGAGTGTACCCCCACAGGGAGGGTATGGCTACACCTTC. Translation gives CAWSVPPQGGYGYTF.

This chain connects TRBV12-5 to TRBJ2-1; TRBD2 might be the D (6 bases). V shed 0 bases and J shed 5 bases, with 14 bases lying between them. The germline V gene encodes CDR1 LGHNT and CDR2 FRNRAP. This CDR3 region has 16 residues. The CDR3 is CASGLVRRGANNEQFF. CDR3 nucleotides: TGTGCTAGTGGTTTGGTACGTCGCGGGGCAAACAATGAGCAGTTCTTC.

V gene TRBV6-5 combines with J gene TRBJ2-5, with D possibly TRBD1 on 7 matching bases. The CDR3 extends over 16 amino acids. Trimming left V 0 bases short and J 2 bases short, with 13 bases between. The germline V gene encodes CDR1 MNHEY and CDR2 SVGAGI. DNA of the CDR3: TGTGCCAGCAGTTACTCAGGGGGCGCGGGGCAAGAGACCCAGTACTTC. Translating gives CASSYSGGAGQETQYF.

This clone came up once. The chain has TRBV6-5 and TRBJ2-7; 10 nucleotides match TRBD1. V dropped 4 bases and J dropped 7; count of bases not matched to a gene: 10. CDR1 is MNHEY and CDR2 is SVGAGI in the germline V gene. This CDR3 is 15 amino acids long. Written as DNA, the CDR3 is TGTGCCAGCAGTTCCTCGACAGGGGGCAAGTGGGAGCAGTACGTC. This gives the protein CASSSSTGGKWEQYV.

The chain combines TRBV27 with TRBJ1-2, with a tentative D call TRBD1 (5 bases). The CDR3 is 15 residues long. V was trimmed by 5 bases and J by 4 bases, leaving 17 bases between them. Per germline, CDR1 MNHEY and CDR2 SMNVEV (reference sequence). The DNA of the CDR3 is TGTGCCAGCAGTGCCGTTGGGCAGGGCATCTATGGCTACACCTTC. Amino acids: CASSAVGQGIYGYTF.

The chain couples TRBV30 to TRBJ2-5; 9 bases match TRBD2. V was clipped by 5 bases and J by 5 bases; unmatched bases: 6. Germline V lookup: CDR1 GTSNPN, CDR2 SVGIG (reference sequence). This CDR3 region has 13 residues. This chain's CDR3 is CAWGGGGVETQYF. DNA for the CDR3: TGTGCCTGGGGCGGGGGGGGAGTGGAGACCCAGTACTTC.

The V gene is TRBV6-6, the J gene TRBJ2-2; the match to TRBD1 covers 8 bases. Germline values: CDR1 MNHNY, CDR2 SVGAGI (reference sequence). The CDR3 consists of 14 residues. V lost 5 bases, J lost 7 bases, and 6 bases stayed unmatched. CDR3 DNA sequence: TGTGCCAGCAGTACTAGACAGGGGTTCGGGGAGCTGTTTTTT. Amino acid sequence: CASSTRQGFGELFF.